This T cell receptor beta chain was observed in a study of blood T cell repertoires in COVID-19. Overall study context: Material from acute and convalescent COVID-19 was sourced from the United States, Italy and Spain. The analysed material was cDNA or gDNA that came from T cells, B-cell-depleted T cells, or PBMCs.

In the original analysis: Amplification from reference gene primers served as the basis for estimated nucleated cell counts. TCRdb keeps only in-frame clones here, not all; method: immunoSEQ multiplex PCR. V and J calls and clone size are as listed in that table; D and trimming were resolved from the DNA. The table has almost 95,000 clones, approximately 84% seen once. The CDR3 is 15 residues long. Trimming shortened V by 3 bases and J by 0 bases, and 7 bases separated the two germline ends. Germline CDR1 SGHKS, CDR2 YYEKEE (reference sequence). Material: peripheral blood. The receptor comes from a man in his 60s with acute or convalescent COVID-19. The chain uses TRBV5-5 and TRBJ2-6; D is possibly TRBD2 (5 bases). The CDR3: CASSSGYSGANVLTF. The CDR3, as DNA: TGTGCCAGCAGCTCGGGGTACTCTGGGGCCAACGTCCTGACTTTC. Complete variable domain (other parts from reference TRBV5-5 and TRBJ2-6): DAGVTQSPTHLIKTRGQQVTLRCSPISGHKSVSWYQQVLGQGPQFIFQYYEKEERGRGNFPDRFSARQFPNYSSELNVNALLLGDSALYLCASSSGYSGANVLTFGAGSRLTVL.